This entry features one T cell receptor (beta chain) sequence. Its recognized antigen is unknown. There are no base qualities to consult, and no much larger clone falls within one base. Including cysteine and phenylalanine, the CDR3 has 14 amino acids. The kept DNA is CDR3 alone, 42 bases in frame from the first base. V is reduced by 3 bases and J by 4 bases, leaving a spacing of 12 bases between them. CDR1 KGHSH and CDR2 LQKENI were looked up in the germline V gene. The sample belongs to a study of early T cells in non-severe SARS-CoV-2 infection (TCRdb year 2021). About the study as a whole: Because TCR sequencing was done on bulk RNA from unsorted whole blood, the alpha and beta chains could not be paired. What the authors observed across the whole study: VDJdb matching was skewed toward anti-spike CD8 responses and likely underestimated virus-specific expansions by missing private and CD4 specificities.

Library prep was done by 5' RACE. These reads were obtained on a NextSeq 500. To correct for sequencing error and PCR bias, the TCR library protocol tagged individual cDNA molecules with unique molecular identifiers. Both TCR alpha and beta chains were sequenced, and tight co-correlation was observed between alpha and beta sequence abundances in each sample. The authors processed their data as follows. Decombinator V4 was used to perform V gene, J gene and CDR3 annotation of TCR sequences. Expanded TCRs were defined as changing significantly between any two time points under a Poisson model with p below 0.0001. Abundances of TCRs were expressed as counts per million after normalisation to the total number of TCRs sequenced in each sample. TRAV1-2 paired with TRAJ12, TRAJ20 or TRAJ33 defined MAIT TCRs, while TRAV10 paired with TRAJ18 defined iNKT TCRs. VDJdb, accessed 1 November 2021, was searched for CMV, EBV and SARS-CoV-2 annotated TCRs, with TCRs annotated for multiple antigens excluded. Through fastp at Q25 and MiXCR, TCRdb rebuilt clones from the public reads, retaining in-frame beta chains. Under each unique CDR3 protein, matching rows form one entry showing the most common genes and DNA. None of the V and J calls come from the authors' own analysis; TCRdb made them. The sample contains 100,000 to 150,000 distinct CDR3 sequences, about 16% of them found a single time. The ten largest clones represent 20% to 25% of the sample.

The study was a case-control design nested within a healthcare worker cohort in London, UK, with weekly nasopharyngeal swab PCR tests and blood sampling. Healthcare workers were recruited during the week of the UK lockdown, between 23 and 31 March 2020, and followed weekly for up to about 15 weeks. The chain links TRBV18 with TRBJ1-1; TRBD1 might be the D gene, on 6 matching bases. The specimen sequenced was whole blood. The receptor's source is an adult who was a healthcare worker with PCR-confirmed SARS-CoV-2 infection or an uninfected control (not recorded which). The CDR3 sequence is CASSPSGDPTEAFF. The base sequence is TGTGCCAGCTCACCTTCAGGGGACCCCACTGAAGCTTTCTTT.